Listed below are T cell receptor beta chains from one sample, sequenced in a study of naive and memory T cell subsets. TCRdb ran MiXCR on the 5' RACE reads and lists one entry per CDR3 protein. The repertoire includes tens of thousands of distinct CDR3 sequences, around 7.3% of them detected once, and approximately 10% sits in the top ten. The receptor set was obtained from a female donor in good health. Each CDR3 is given with its conserved first and last residue. The D gene is left open where the match is weak. The size entry is marked missing in some rows and otherwise reads once, few, many or a size class.

TRBJ2-5,TRBV20-1,.,.,CSAPLQGRETQYF,TGCAGTGCGCCACTCCAGGGCCGGGAGACCCAGTACTTC
TRBJ1-6,TRBV9,.,many,CASSVGIGTSSYNSPLHF,TGTGCCAGCAGCGTAGGAATCGGGACGAGCTCCTATAATTCACCCCTCCACTTT
TRBJ2-7,TRBV7-9,.,few,CASSLAVYEQYF,TGTGCCAGCAGCTTAGCTGTCTACGAGCAGTACTTC
TRBJ1-2,TRBV4-1,.,few,CASSQDFAIQGQYGYTF,TGCGCCAGCAGCCAAGATTTTGCGATACAGGGCCAATATGGCTACACCTTC
TRBJ1-1,TRBV2,.,many,CAGRGEGTEAFF,TGTGCCGGTCGGGGAGAGGGCACTGAAGCTTTCTTT
TRBJ1-5,TRBV6-2/TRBV6-3,.,.,CASSPTGCNQPQHF,TGTGCCAGCAGCCCGACAGGCTGCAATCAGCCCCAGCATTTT
TRBJ1-2,TRBV30,.,.,CAWSNQGPYGYTF,TGTGCCTGGAGTAATCAGGGTCCCTATGGCTACACCTTC
TRBJ1-1,TRBV29-1,.,few,CSVGAGEAEAFF,TGCAGCGTTGGGGCAGGGGAGGCTGAAGCTTTCTTT
TRBJ2-4,TRBV2,.,few,CASNTNLAKNIQYF,TGTGCCAGCAACACAAATTTAGCCAAAAACATTCAGTACTTC
TRBJ1-1,TRBV7-3,.,many,CASSLGTLNTEAFF,TGTGCCAGCAGCTTGGGGACGCTGAACACTGAAGCTTTCTTT
TRBJ2-2,TRBV14,TRBD2,.,CASSPWTSGGAGELFF,TGTGCCAGCAGCCCATGGACTAGCGGGGGGGCCGGGGAGCTGTTTTTT
TRBJ1-1,TRBV7-2,.,many,CASSLIRGGGTEAFF,TGTGCCAGCAGCTTAATTCGGGGAGGTGGCACTGAAGCTTTCTTT
TRBJ1-1,TRBV6-5,TRBD1,once,CTSSYSLPGTGIEAFF,TGTACCAGCAGTTACTCACTTCCCGGGACAGGGATTGAAGCTTTCTTT
TRBJ1-1,TRBV6-5,TRBD1,few,CASSWTGNTEAFF,TGTGCCAGCAGTTGGACAGGGAACACTGAAGCTTTCTTT
TRBJ1-5,TRBV7-2,TRBD1,many,CASSPGTGGRWNQPQHF,TGTGCCAGCAGCCCCGGGACAGGGGGTAGATGGAATCAGCCCCAGCATTTT
TRBJ1-6,TRBV29-1,.,many,CSVARGPNSPLHF,TGCAGCGTTGCGCGGGGCCCGAATTCACCCCTCCACTTT
TRBJ1-1,TRBV5-1,.,many,CASSSTGKRTEAFF,TGCGCCAGCAGCTCCACAGGGAAGCGGACTGAAGCTTTCTTT
TRBJ2-4,TRBV19,.,few,CASRKAGLGNIQYF,TGTGCCAGCCGTAAGGCGGGGTTGGGAAACATTCAGTACTTC
TRBJ2-7,TRBV12-3/TRBV12-4,TRBD2,.,CASSQPSAGGFYEQYF,TGTGCCAGCAGTCAACCTTCAGCGGGGGGGTTCTACGAGCAGTACTTC
TRBJ2-3,TRBV7-2,.,.,CASSLGALDTQYF,TGTGCCAGCAGCTTAGGGGCGCTAGATACGCAGTATTTT
TRBJ1-6,TRBV20-1,TRBD1,many,CSARIAGGTSPLHF,TGCAGTGCTAGAATAGCAGGGGGCACTTCACCCCTCCACTTT
TRBJ2-4,TRBV12-3/TRBV12-4,.,.,CASIAKNIQYF,TGTGCCAGCATAGCGAAAAACATTCAGTACTTC
TRBJ2-1,TRBV4-2,.,.,CASSQEPRSSYNEQFF,TGTGCCAGCAGCCAAGAACCCCGGAGCTCCTACAATGAGCAGTTCTTC
TRBJ2-7,TRBV5-4,.,.,CASSLEQENYEQYF,TGTGCCAGCAGCTTGGAGCAGGAGAATTACGAGCAGTACTTC
TRBJ2-2,TRBV7-9,TRBD2,.,CASSSLAGGTGELFF,TGTGCCAGCAGCTCCCTAGCGGGGGGCACCGGGGAGCTGTTTTTT
TRBJ2-3,TRBV30,.,.,CAWRSRGAYETDTQYF,TGTGCCTGGAGGTCTCGGGGGGCCTACGAAACAGATACGCAGTATTTT
TRBJ1-4,TRBV30,.,many,CAWSKGGRGEKLFF,TGTGCCTGGAGTAAAGGGGGACGCGGTGAAAAACTGTTTTTT
TRBJ2-3,TRBV6-1,TRBD1,few,CASVRPGQGTDTQYF,TGTGCCAGCGTCCGACCGGGACAGGGGACAGATACGCAGTATTTT
TRBJ1-1,TRBV6-2/TRBV6-3,.,.,CASSNNHRDAGAFF,TGTGCCAGCAGTAACAACCACAGGGATGCAGGAGCTTTCTTT
TRBJ2-3,TRBV20-1,TRBD2,few,CSGGAGGIITDTQYF,TGCAGTGGCGGAGCGGGGGGGATTATCACAGATACGCAGTATTTT
TRBJ2-7,TRBV12-3/TRBV12-4,.,few,CASSPRDIFSYEQYF,TGTGCCAGCAGTCCCCGGGACATTTTCTCCTACGAGCAGTACTTC
TRBJ2-1,TRBV29-1,.,.,CSVWGLIRNEQFF,TGCAGCGTTTGGGGCCTTATCCGCAATGAGCAGTTCTTC
TRBJ1-1,TRBV5-1,.,.,CASSLGGGREMTEAFF,TGCGCCAGCAGCTTGGGGGGCGGCAGGGAGATGACTGAAGCTTTCTTT